The clone carrying this T cell receptor (beta chain) was detected only once. The antigen is not known. PCR amplification relied on 60 Vbeta primers (plus 13 Jbeta primers). Using immunoSEQ multiplex PCR, the repertoire was profiled, and TCRdb retains in-frame clones only, with some absent. The data contain more than 100,000 clones, approximately 78% of them singletons. The sample belongs to a study of cytomegalovirus exposure and HLA in healthy donors. Study-wide points: The listing of 150 or so TCR beta chains classed them as cytomegalovirus-associated. Equally common other TCR beta chains were less clonally expanded than HLA-associated ones, a later analysis found. A later analysis reported that several of the most significant clusters appeared to be linked to common viral pathogens, among them Epstein-Barr virus.

These donors, healthy bone marrow donors, were studied. The TCR sequence derives from a woman aged 50 to 65 in good health and CMV-seropositive. Specimen: PBMCs.

The CDR3 region is CASSLGGGTGRYEQYF. The CDR3 DNA is TGTGCCAGCAGCTTGGGAGGGGGGACAGGCCGCTACGAGCAGTACTTC. The rearrangement joins TRBV5-4 to TRBJ2-5, with TRBD1 matching 8 bases. Gene TRBJ2-7 matches the end of the DNA better, so the J call may be wrong. Per the germline V gene, CDR1 is SGHNT and CDR2 is YYREEE (reference sequence). The CDR3 contains 16 residues.